Below, 5 T cell receptor beta chains from the same sample are listed, as sequenced in a study of blood T cell repertoires in COVID-19. Measured with immunoSEQ multiplex PCR; TCRdb has only the in-frame clones, and not every one. The sample has hundreds of thousands of clones; roughly 90% are singletons. The sample taken for sequencing was peripheral blood. Source of these receptors: a man in his forties with acute or convalescent COVID-19.

A few counts support this clone. This sequence joins TRBV7-9 and TRBJ2-1, with 7 positions matching TRBD1. CDR3 length: 15 amino acids. In germline, CDR1 is SEHNR, CDR2 FQNEAQ (reference sequence). V was clipped by 4 bases and J by 5 bases; unmatched bases: 8. The DNA of the CDR3 is TGTGCCAGCAGCTCGACCGGGACAGAGAACAATGAGCAGTTCTTC. Encoded protein: CASSSTGTENNEQFF.

The J gene is TRBJ2-7, the V gene TRBV9, with TRBD2 matching 8 bases. Germline CDR1 and CDR2: SGDLS and YYNGEE. The CDR3 is 12 residues long. V shed 4 bases and J 4 bases; nucleotides not matched to a gene: 1. CDR3 in DNA: TGTGCCAGCAGCCGGGGGGGGTACGAGCAGTACTTC. The encoded protein is CASSRGGYEQYF.

This clone showed up just a few times. The V call is TRBV27, the J call TRBJ2-3, with 11 bases identical to TRBD1. The CDR3 has 14 residues. Per germline, CDR1 MNHEY and CDR2 SMNVEV (reference sequence). Germline trimming cut 4 bases from V and 5 bases from J; bases unmatched to any gene: 2. The CDR3 DNA is TGTGCCAGCAGTTGGACAGGGGGCGGAGATACGCAGTATTTT. Translation gives CASSWTGGGDTQYF.

The CDR3 DNA is TGTGCCAGCAGTTCGACAGGTTCGTTTGAAAAACTGTTTTTT. Translation gives CASSSTGSFEKLFF. The chain employs TRBV28 and TRBJ1-4; TRBD1 might be the D (6 bases). The V end was cut by 4 bases, the J end by 7 bases, with 13 bases between. The CDR3 sequence is 14 residues long. CDR1 MDHEN and CDR2 SYDVKM come from the germline V gene. Complete variable domain (other parts from reference TRBV28 and TRBJ1-4): DVKVTQSSRYLVKRTGEKVFLECVQDMDHENMFWYRQDPGLGLRLIYFSYDVKMKEKGDIPEGYSVSREKKERFSLILESASTNQTSMYLCASSSTGSFEKLFFGSGTQLSVL.

J is TRBJ1-5 and V is TRBV27, with D possibly TRBD1 on 5 matching bases. The V gene's germline CDR1 is MNHEY and CDR2 SMNVEV (reference sequence). The CDR3 spans 12 residues. V was shortened by 5 bases and J by 5 bases, with 7 bases between the two germline ends. The chain's CDR3 is CASSAGYQPQHF. The CDR3 DNA sequence: TGTGCCAGCAGTGCAGGGTATCAGCCCCAGCATTTT.